This T cell receptor (beta chain) was identified in a study of T-cell memory formation after mild COVID-19. Study-level points and caveats: CD4+ bias marked clones expanding day 15 to 37, unlike balanced contracting clones. Pre-infection memory contained some responding clones, which suggested that cross-reactive memory had joined. Confirmation of SARS-CoV-2 specificity was lacking for second-wave clones peaking day 37.

Constant-segment-primed 5'RACE gave TCR alpha and TCR beta cDNA libraries with sample barcodes and UMIs. TCRdb re-analysed the 5' RACE reads in MiXCR, keeping a single row per CDR3 protein. The table has approximately 500,000 distinct CDR3 sequences, approximately 25% seen once; the top ten hold around 12%. The CDR3 length is 11 residues. Germline assignment: CDR1 DFQATT and CDR2 SNEGSKA (reference sequence). Between the trimmed V and J ends, which lost 5 bases and 14 bases, there was a span of 16 bases. About this clonotype itself: Its antigen is as yet unknown.

The specimen sequenced was PBMCs or a T cell subset sorted from them (not recorded which). The receptor was derived from an adult woman who had mild COVID-19 (a few samples of this study predate the infection). Cell type and time point are not known. The V and J genes are TRBV20-1 and TRBJ2-1; D not resolved. Here the CDR3 reads CSASITNKEFF. The CDR3 DNA reads TGCAGTGCTTCTATTACCAACAAGGAGTTCTTC.